What follows are 8 T cell receptor beta chains derived from one specimen sequenced in a study of cytomegalovirus exposure and HLA in healthy donors. The PCR employed 60 Vbeta primers together with 13 Jbeta primers. Assay used: immunoSEQ multiplex PCR; TCRdb lists only in-frame clones, some missing. The sample records 75,000 to 90,000 clones, over 75% being singletons. The source material was PBMCs. Receptor source: a man between 50 and 59 years old in good health and CMV-seronegative.

The genes are TRBV27 and TRBJ1-6, with D possibly TRBD1 on 5 matching bases. V lost 5 bases and J 14 bases, leaving 16 bases between the germline ends. This CDR3 contains 13 residues. CDR1 is MNHEY, CDR2 SMNVEV, per germline (reference sequence). For the CDR3, the DNA is TGTGCCAGCAGTAGAGGACAATACGAAACCCTCCACTTT. This codes for CASSRGQYETLHF.

This clone showed up just a few times. V and J are TRBV7-8 and TRBJ2-7; weak D call: TRBD2 (6 bases). V was pared by 5 bases and J by 1 base, with 21 bases between. The CDR3 covers 17 residues. Germline values: CDR1 SGHVS, CDR2 FQNEAQ. This chain's CDR3 is CASSIEGWVGGSYEQYF. Here the CDR3 DNA reads TGTGCCAGCAGCATAGAAGGATGGGTGGGGGGATCCTACGAGCAGTACTTC. The entire variable domain, with the rest obtained from reference TRBV7-8 and TRBJ2-7, is as follows: GAGVSQSPRYKVAKRGQDVALRCDPISGHVSLFWYQQALGQGPEFLTYFQNEAQLDKSGLPSDRFFAERPEGSVSTLKIQRTQQEDSAVYLCASSIEGWVGGSYEQYFGPGTRLTVT.

The V and J genes are TRBV11-2 and TRBJ2-1; no firm D call. Germline V gene data show CDR1 as SGHAT and CDR2 as FQNNGV. V was trimmed by 0 bases and J by 6 bases, leaving 6 bases between them. The CDR3 contains 13 residues. As DNA, the CDR3 is TGTGCCAGCAGCTTAGATCGGAGCAATGAGCAGTTCTTC. Translation: CASSLDRSNEQFF.

The chain is built from TRBV25-1 and TRBJ2-4; 7 bases map to TRBD1. This CDR3 comprises 14 residues. The germline V gene has CDR1 MGHDK and CDR2 SYGVNS. V shed 6 bases and J 8 bases; nucleotides not matched to a gene: 10. The CDR3, as DNA: TGTGCCAGCAGCCCACGACAGGGTCTGGACATTCAGTACTTC. Translating it yields CASSPRQGLDIQYF.

A remark on this clone: This specimen includes other DNA sequences encoding the same CDR3. The genes are TRBV4-3 and TRBJ1-3, with 7 bases identical to TRBD1. CDR3 length equals 16 residues. The J segment lost 0 bases and the V segment lost 1 base, leaving 3 bases of the junction unmatched. Germline loops: CDR1 LGHNA, CDR2 YSLEER. In DNA form, the CDR3 reads TGCGCCAGCAGCCAAGCTCGGACAGGCTCTGGAAACACCATATATTTT. This codes for CASSQARTGSGNTIYF.

CDR3 residues: CASSLLQGNYGYTF. CDR3 in DNA: TGCGCCAGCAGCTTACTACAGGGGAACTATGGCTACACCTTC. J is TRBJ1-2 and V is TRBV5-1, with 7 bases lining up with TRBD1. The germline V gene encodes CDR1 SGHRS and CDR2 YFSETQ. Unmatched junction bases numbered 3, after V lost 2 bases and J lost 2 bases. This CDR3 region has 14 residues.

V is TRBV11-3 and J is TRBJ2-5, with D tentatively TRBD2 (6 bases). Trimming shortened V by 5 bases and J by 3 bases, and 19 bases separated the two germline ends. Germline values: CDR1 SGHNT, CDR2 YENEEA. The CDR3 extends over 16 amino acids. As DNA, the CDR3 is TGTGCCAGCAGCCCCCCGGGTAGCGGACTAAAAGAGACCCAGTACTTC. Translated, it gives CASSPPGSGLKETQYF.

This clone was detected only a few times. The chain links TRBV4-1 to TRBJ1-1, with D maybe TRBD1 (6 bases). With 1 base removed from V and 1 base from J, the gap between germline ends came to 16 bases. This CDR3 comprises 17 residues. The germline V gene has CDR1 MGHRA and CDR2 YSYEKL. CDR3 nucleotides: TGCGCCAGCAGCCAAGCCGGAGGTGGACAGCAGAACACTGAAGCTTTCTTT. It yields the protein CASSQAGGGQQNTEAFF.